The entry below gives a single TCR beta chain sequence along with its context. Its specificity is unknown. The method was immunoSEQ multiplex PCR; TCRdb's version includes in-frame clones alone and lacks a portion of them. The data show some 120,000 clones, over 75% seen once. The data stem from a study of a mutant IDH1 vaccine in newly diagnosed glioma. On the study more broadly: With temozolomide cycles, or 4-6 weeks after radiotherapy alone, vaccination was started. Most had both radiotherapy and temozolomide beforehand; others had only one. The sex distribution of treated patients was around 60% male and roughly 40% female, with a mean age of around 40 years. Study-wide results and limits: Overall, about 92% of patients had vaccine-induced immune responses.

Time point meaning: week 11, during vaccination. In the vaccine, a single dose held 300 ug of the mutant IDH1 20-mer peptide, along with topical imiquimod. The ends lost 4 bases at V and 0 bases at J; junction bases unmatched: 6. CDR1 is SGHRS and CDR2 is YFSETQ in the germline V gene. The CDR3 loop spans 16 amino acids. The sample consisted of PBMCs, taken from a glioma patient whose treatment included an IDH1 peptide vaccine. The chain has TRBV5-1 and TRBJ1-4; TRBD1 matches at 7 bases. This clonotype was obtained from a man aged 35 to 55 with glioma. In DNA form, the CDR3 reads TGCGCCAGCAGCCGGGGACAGTGGGCAACTAATGAAAAACTGTTTTTT. Encoded protein: CASSRGQWATNEKLFF.